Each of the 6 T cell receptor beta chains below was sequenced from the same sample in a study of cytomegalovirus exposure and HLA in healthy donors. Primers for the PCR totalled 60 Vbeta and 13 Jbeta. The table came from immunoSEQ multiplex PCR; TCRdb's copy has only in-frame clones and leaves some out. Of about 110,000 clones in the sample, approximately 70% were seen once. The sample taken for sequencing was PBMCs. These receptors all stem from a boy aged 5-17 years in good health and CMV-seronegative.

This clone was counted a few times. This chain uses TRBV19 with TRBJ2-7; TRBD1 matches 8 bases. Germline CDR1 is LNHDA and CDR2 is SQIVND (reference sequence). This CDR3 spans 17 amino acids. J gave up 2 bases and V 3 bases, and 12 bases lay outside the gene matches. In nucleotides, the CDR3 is TGTGCCAGTAGTATCCCCTCCCCGACAGGGGCCCCCTACGAGCAGTACTTC. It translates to CASSIPSPTGAPYEQYF.

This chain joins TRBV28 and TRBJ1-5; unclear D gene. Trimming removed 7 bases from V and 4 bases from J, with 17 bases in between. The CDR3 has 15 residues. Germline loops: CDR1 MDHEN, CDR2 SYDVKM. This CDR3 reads CASTPPHHGNQPQHF. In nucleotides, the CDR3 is TGTGCCAGCACCCCACCCCACCACGGTAATCAGCCCCAGCATTTT.

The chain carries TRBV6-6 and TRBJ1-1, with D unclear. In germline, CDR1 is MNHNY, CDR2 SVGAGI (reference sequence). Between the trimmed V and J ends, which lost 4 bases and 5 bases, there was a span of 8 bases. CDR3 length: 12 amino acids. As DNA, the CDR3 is TGTGCCAGCAGTTTGCTGGAGACTGAAGCTTTCTTT. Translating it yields CASSLLETEAFF.

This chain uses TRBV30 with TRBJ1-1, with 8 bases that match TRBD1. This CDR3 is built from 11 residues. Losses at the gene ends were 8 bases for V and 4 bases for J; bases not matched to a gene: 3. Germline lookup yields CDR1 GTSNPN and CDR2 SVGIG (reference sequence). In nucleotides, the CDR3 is TGTGCCAGACAGGGGCCCACTGAAGCTTTCTTT. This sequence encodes CARQGPTEAFF.

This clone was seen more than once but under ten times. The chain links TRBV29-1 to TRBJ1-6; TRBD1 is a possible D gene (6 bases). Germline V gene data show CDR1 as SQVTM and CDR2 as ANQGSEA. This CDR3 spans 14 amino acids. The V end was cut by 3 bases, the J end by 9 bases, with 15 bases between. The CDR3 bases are TGCAGCGTTGATATCCCAGGGGAAGGTTCACCCCTCCACTTT. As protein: CSVDIPGEGSPLHF.

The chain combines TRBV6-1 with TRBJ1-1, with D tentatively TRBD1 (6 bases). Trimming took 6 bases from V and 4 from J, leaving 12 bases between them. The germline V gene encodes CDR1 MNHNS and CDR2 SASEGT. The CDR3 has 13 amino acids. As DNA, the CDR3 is TGTGCCAGCAGGCAACAGGGAGTCACTGAAGCTTTCTTT. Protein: CASRQQGVTEAFF.